The present TCR beta chain was sequenced within a study of T cells in Graves' hyperthyroidism and ophthalmopathy. Study-level points and caveats: Also found in blood were most expanded thyroid clonotypes above 0.001. By a 13 V-J model, ophthalmopathy was set apart from stable hyperthyroidism.

Patients were excluded for uncontrolled infection, other autoimmune disease, pregnancy or lactation. The PBMCs were taken from under 12 ml of fresh peripheral blood. Researchers took RNA transcripts and amplified the TCR beta CDR3 regions from them. The study used the HTBI primer set for a first-round RT-PCR of the TCR CDR3. TCRdb reprocessed the multiplex PCR reads via MiXCR and lists one record per CDR3 protein. Of a few hundred thousand distinct CDR3 sequences in the sample, about 15% are singletons; the top ten hold less than 30%. Trimming cost V 6 bases and J 0 bases, with 10 bases left between them. The germline gives CDR1 SGHRS, CDR2 YFSETQ. CDR3 size: 13 residues. This clonotype was counted at least ten times. Its antigen is as yet unknown.

The V and J genes are TRBV5-1 and TRBJ2-7, with D possibly matching TRBD1 (6 bases). The source material was blood. The sequence was collected from a woman in her 30s with Graves' ophthalmopathy. DNA for the CDR3: TGCGCCAGCATTAAACAGGGCTCCTACGAGCAGTACTTC. Residues: CASIKQGSYEQYF.